A single sample is the source of the 20 T cell receptor beta chains below, sequenced in a study of cytomegalovirus exposure and HLA in healthy donors (TCRdb year 2017). Library preparation was by the immunoSEQ multiplex PCR assay. A mixture of 60 forward primers for TCR Vbeta segments and 13 reverse primers for TCR Jbeta segments was used in the multiplex PCR. In TCRdb, the immuneACCESS table is reduced to in-frame sequences with V and J assigned. These tables do not hold every clone; where another copy was compared, an unresolved V gene accounts for under half, and the others remain unexplained. This sample comprises 150,000 to 200,000 clones, over 65% of them detected only once. The ten largest account for roughly 1.4% of the sample. What was sequenced was PBMCs. The origin of the receptors is a woman under 40 in good health and CMV-seropositive.

The sample holds one count of this clone. The CDR3 nucleotides are TGTGCCAGCAGCGTAGCTACTTCTAGCAGGTTCTACGAGCAGTACTTC. The encoded protein is CASSVATSSRFYEQYF. The rearrangement uses TRBV9 and TRBJ2-7; perhaps TRBD2 as D (5 bases). Germline CDR1 SGDLS, CDR2 YYNGEE. CDR3 length: 16 residues. Between the trimmed V and J ends, which lost 0 bases and 3 bases, there was a span of 16 bases.

In this sample, this clone turned up a few times. The chain uses TRBV28 and TRBJ2-7, with D possibly matching TRBD2 (6 bases). This CDR3 is built from 11 residues. Trimming left V 5 bases short and J 6 bases short, with 8 bases between. Germline V gene lookup returns CDR1 MDHEN and CDR2 SYDVKM. The chain's CDR3 is CASSPGSEQYF. CDR3 sequence (DNA): TGTGCCAGCAGTCCCGGGAGCGAGCAGTACTTC.

V and J are TRBV29-1 and TRBJ2-3; 8 bases align to TRBD1. Germline V lookup: CDR1 SQVTM, CDR2 ANQGSEA. The CDR3 runs to 15 residues. The trim removed 7 bases at V and 4 bases at J, leaving 13 bases unmatched. In DNA, the CDR3 is TGCAGCGACCTGGACAGGGTTGAGTCCTCAGATACGCAGTATTTT. Amino acid sequence: CSDLDRVESSDTQYF.

This chain joins TRBV4-1 and TRBJ2-7; TRBD2 agrees at 8 bases. Per germline, CDR1 MGHRA and CDR2 YSYEKL. The CDR3 has 16 amino acids. V lost 1 base and J lost 1; bases outside the gene matches: 6. This chain's CDR3 is CASSQGTSGDSYEQYF. CDR3 DNA sequence: TGCGCCAGCAGCCAAGGAACTAGCGGAGATTCCTACGAGCAGTACTTC.

This clone came up a few times. This rearrangement joins TRBV28 to TRBJ1-4; possibly TRBD1 for D (5 bases). V lost 5 bases and J 8 bases, leaving 18 bases between the germline ends. CDR3 length: 15 residues. Per germline, CDR1 MDHEN and CDR2 SYDVKM. CDR3 loop: CASSDRWGGSEKLFF. Here the CDR3 DNA reads TGTGCCAGCAGTGATCGTTGGGGCGGGAGCGAAAAACTGTTTTTT. The entire variable domain, with the rest obtained from reference TRBV28 and TRBJ1-4, is as follows: DVKVTQSSRYLVKRTGEKVFLECVQDMDHENMFWYRQDPGLGLRLIYFSYDVKMKEKGDIPEGYSVSREKKERFSLILESASTNQTSMYLCASSDRWGGSEKLFFGSGTQLSVL.

The chain combines TRBV6-6 with TRBJ2-7, with 9 bases that match TRBD2. Germline V lookup: CDR1 MNHNY, CDR2 SVGAGI (reference sequence). With 6 bases clipped from V and 2 bases from J, the junction kept 5 bases outside the gene matches. This CDR3 contains 14 residues. The CDR3 DNA reads TGTGCCAGCAGGCCTCCTAGCGGGGCCTACGAGCAGTACTTC. Protein product: CASRPPSGAYEQYF.

The genes are TRBV28 and TRBJ2-5; 7 nucleotides agree with TRBD1. The trim removed 3 bases at V and 5 bases at J, leaving 6 bases unmatched. The germline V gene encodes CDR1 MDHEN and CDR2 SYDVKM. The CDR3 covers 14 residues. CDR3 in DNA: TGTGCCAGCAGTTTCAGGGGGTTTAGGGAGACCCAGTACTTC. This translates into CASSFRGFRETQYF.

The chain recombines TRBV5-1 with TRBJ1-4, with 7 bases matching TRBD1. The CDR3 loop spans 14 amino acids. V was clipped by 4 bases and J by 8 bases; unmatched bases: 8. Germline values: CDR1 SGHRS, CDR2 YFSETQ. CDR3: CASSRDSGVEKLFF. CDR3 nucleotides: TGCGCCAGCAGCCGGGACAGTGGTGTGGAAAAACTGTTTTTT.

About this clone itself: Sequence at one end of the junction differs from germline and may be a read error. The chain joins TRBV27 to TRBJ1-1; D unresolved. Per the germline V gene, CDR1 is MNHEY and CDR2 is SMNVEV (reference sequence). This CDR3 comprises 12 residues. As DNA, the CDR3 is TGTGCCTGCAGGACCATGGAGACTGAAGCTTTCTTT. Translated: CACRTMETEAFF.

This clone was counted once. V and J are TRBV28 and TRBJ1-1; 7 bases are shared with TRBD1. V lost 3 bases to trimming and J lost 1 base; unmatched junction nucleotides: 5. Germline CDR1 MDHEN, CDR2 SYDVKM. The CDR3 length is 15 residues. The chain's CDR3 is CASSFPAGGNTEAFF. DNA of the CDR3: TGTGCCAGCAGTTTCCCCGCAGGGGGGAACACTGAAGCTTTCTTT.

The gene calls are TRBV5-6 and TRBJ2-7, with 8 nucleotides matching TRBD2. Trimming took 4 bases from V and 9 from J; bases not matched to a gene: 18. The CDR3 length is 16 residues. In germline, CDR1 is SGHDT, CDR2 YYEEEE. The CDR3 reads CASSTGLISGIKGQYF. CDR3 coding DNA: TGTGCCAGCAGCACCGGTTTGATTAGCGGGATTAAAGGGCAGTACTTC.

This chain joins TRBV19 and TRBJ2-1; the D is unclear. Germline CDR1 LNHDA, CDR2 SQIVND (reference sequence). Between the trimmed V and J ends, which lost 1 base and 4 bases, there was a span of 14 bases. The CDR3 totals 16 residues. CDR3 amino acids: CASSIVTSYLYNEQFF. The CDR3 DNA reads TGTGCCAGTAGTATAGTAACCTCCTACCTTTACAATGAGCAGTTCTTC.

This clone came up once. Here the CDR3 reads CASSPRTDTYEQYF. In nucleotides, the CDR3 is TGTGCCAGTAGTCCCCGGACGGACACCTACGAGCAGTACTTC. The rearrangement joins TRBV19 to TRBJ2-7; D possibly corresponds to TRBD1 (5 bases). The V gene's germline CDR1 is LNHDA and CDR2 SQIVND (reference sequence). This CDR3 is 14 amino acids long. V was trimmed by 5 bases and J by 2 bases, leaving 13 bases between them.

In its sample, this clone was seen once. V and J are TRBV11-2 and TRBJ2-2; 12 nucleotides align to TRBD2. Germline lookup yields CDR1 SGHAT and CDR2 FQNNGV. The CDR3 has 18 amino acids. Unmatched junction bases numbered 5, after V lost 0 bases and J lost 3 bases. The CDR3 sequence is CASSLDLAGGPDTGELFF. CDR3 in DNA: TGTGCCAGCAGCTTAGACCTAGCGGGAGGGCCGGACACCGGGGAGCTGTTTTTT.

V usage is TRBV7-2 and J usage is TRBJ2-4; TRBD1 aligns across 11 bases. Losses at the gene ends were 5 bases for V and 5 bases for J; bases not matched to a gene: 8. Germline V lookup: CDR1 SGHTA, CDR2 FQGNSA. The CDR3 extends over 16 amino acids. The DNA for the CDR3 is TGTGCCAGCAGCCCTGGACAGGGGGCGAGGGAAAACATTCAGTACTTC. Translating it yields CASSPGQGARENIQYF.

The V call is TRBV7-2, the J call TRBJ1-2, with TRBD1 matching over 10 bases. CDR3 length equals 15 residues. V was pared by 5 bases and J by 6 bases, with 9 bases of the junction left unmatched. CDR1 is SGHTA and CDR2 is FQGNSA in the germline V gene. The CDR3, as DNA: TGTGCCAGCAGCCCACGCGGACAGGGGGTGGATGGCTACACCTTC. Amino acid sequence: CASSPRGQGVDGYTF. The variable domain in full, completed from reference TRBV7-2 and TRBJ1-2, reads GAGVSQSPSNKVTEKGKDVELRCDPISGHTALYWYRQSLGQGLEFLIYFQGNSAPDKSGLPSDRFSAERTGGSVSTLTIQRTQQEDSAVYLCASSPRGQGVDGYTFGSGTRLTVV.

This chain uses TRBV27 with TRBJ2-1, with 9 nucleotides matching TRBD2. V lost 2 bases to trimming and J lost 6 bases; unmatched junction nucleotides: 5. The CDR3 sequence is 15 residues long. Germline loops: CDR1 MNHEY, CDR2 SMNVEV (reference sequence). The CDR3 here is CASSLAGGSGNEQFF. In DNA, the CDR3 is TGTGCCAGCAGTTTAGCGGGAGGGAGCGGCAATGAGCAGTTCTTC.

V usage is TRBV6-6 and J usage is TRBJ2-1; the D is unclear. V was clipped by 0 bases and J by 5 bases, with 8 bases between them. CDR3 size: 14 residues. The germline V gene has CDR1 MNHNY and CDR2 SVGAGI (reference sequence). CDR3 residues: CASSYSLSDNEQFF. As DNA, the CDR3 is TGTGCCAGCAGTTACTCGTTATCGGACAATGAGCAGTTCTTC.

The chain has TRBV18 and TRBJ1-1; 7 bases match TRBD1. The V gene's germline CDR1 is KGHSH and CDR2 LQKENI. The CDR3 runs 14 residues. Germline trimming cut 3 bases from V and 3 bases from J; bases unmatched to any gene: 4. The CDR3 here is CASSPTGLDTEAFF. CDR3 bases: TGTGCCAGCTCACCGACAGGGCTCGACACTGAAGCTTTCTTT.

The chain joins TRBV2 to TRBJ2-5, with a possible D match to TRBD2 (5 bases). The CDR3 is 13 amino acids. Germline V gene lookup returns CDR1 SNHLY and CDR2 FYNNEI. V was trimmed by 8 bases and J by 5 bases, leaving 15 bases between them. The CDR3 spells CASSRGLAETQYF. In DNA, the CDR3 is TGTGCCAGCTCCCGAGGCCTAGCCGAGACCCAGTACTTC.